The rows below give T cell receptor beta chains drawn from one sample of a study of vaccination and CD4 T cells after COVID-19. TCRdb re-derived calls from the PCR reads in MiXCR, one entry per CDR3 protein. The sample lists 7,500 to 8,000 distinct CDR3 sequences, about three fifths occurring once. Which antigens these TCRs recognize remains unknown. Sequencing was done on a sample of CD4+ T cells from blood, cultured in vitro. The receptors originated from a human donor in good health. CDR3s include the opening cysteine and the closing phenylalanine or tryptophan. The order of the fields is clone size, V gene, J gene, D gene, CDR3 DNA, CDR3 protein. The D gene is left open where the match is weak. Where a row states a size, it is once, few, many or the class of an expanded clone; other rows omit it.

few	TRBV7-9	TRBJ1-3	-	TGTGCCAGCAGCTTAGGGACCCACCAGGGAACTGGAAACACCATATATTTT	CASSLGTHQGTGNTIYF
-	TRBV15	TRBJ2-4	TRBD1	TGTGCCACTTCCCAAGGGGGGACAGGGGTTTCCAAAAACATTCAGTACTTC	CATSQGGTGVSKNIQYF
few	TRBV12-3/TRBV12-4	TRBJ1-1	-	TGTGCCAGCAGTTTAGGGGCCAGGGGTGAAGCTTTCTTT	CASSLGARGEAFF
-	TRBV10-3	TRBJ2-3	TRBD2	TGTGCCATCAGAAGACTAGCGGACCCCCCGGCAGATACGCAGTATTTT	CAIRRLADPPADTQYF
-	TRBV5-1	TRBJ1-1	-	TGCGCCAGCAGCTTGGCCTTGAGGGGCGAGAACACTGAAGCTTTCTTT	CASSLALRGENTEAFF
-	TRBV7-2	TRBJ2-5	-	TGTGCCAGCAGCTTAGCCGGGGGGCTCGGGACCCAGTACTTC	CASSLAGGLGTQYF
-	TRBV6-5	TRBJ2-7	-	TGTGCCAGCAGTTACTCGAATCCAGGGCACTTCTACGAGCAGTACTTC	CASSYSNPGHFYEQYF
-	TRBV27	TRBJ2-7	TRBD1	TGTGCCAGCGCATACAGGGGGTTGCACGAGCAGTACTTC	CASAYRGLHEQYF
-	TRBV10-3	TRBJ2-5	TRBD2	TGTGCCATCAGTGGGGCCAGGACTAGCCAAGAGACCCAGTACTTC	CAISGARTSQETQYF
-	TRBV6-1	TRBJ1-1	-	TGTGCCAGCAGTACGGAGACTGAAGCTTTCTTT	CASSTETEAFF
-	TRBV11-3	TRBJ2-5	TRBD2	TGTGCCAGCAGCTTAGGTACCGACCCGACTAGCGCCCAAGAGACCCAGTACTTC	CASSLGTDPTSAQETQYF